Shown below are 15 T cell receptor beta chains from a single sample sequenced in a study of T cell repertoires in cytomegalovirus infection. Which antigens these TCRs recognize remains unknown. TCRdb re-called the reads with MiXCR, one entry per CDR3 protein. The table lists hundreds of thousands of distinct CDR3 sequences, about 44% of them singletons. The source material was cultured PBMCs, sampled from culture after CMV antigen stimulation. These receptors were taken from a human donor in good health (CMV status not recorded). Some clones in this sample may be carry-over from other donors' samples.

This clonotype was detected a few times. This CDR3 reads CATSQAGTDTQYF. The CDR3 nucleotides are TGTGCCACCAGTCAAGCGGGGACAGATACGCAGTATTTT. J is TRBJ2-3 and V is TRBV24-1, with 7 positions matching TRBD2. This CDR3 is 13 amino acids long. Germline CDR1 and CDR2: KGHDR and SFDVKD. V was clipped by 6 bases and J by 3 bases; unmatched bases: 2.

This clonotype appeared a few times. The chain couples TRBV20-1 to TRBJ1-4; no clear D. From germline, CDR1 is DFQATT and CDR2 SNEGSKA (reference sequence). The CDR3 covers 13 residues. Trimming stripped 7 bases from V and 0 bases from J, with 9 bases between. The CDR3: CSVPDATNEKLFF. The CDR3 DNA follows: TGCAGTGTCCCGGACGCAACTAATGAAAAACTGTTTTTT.

On this clonotype: One end of the junction does not line up with germline, which may come from a read error. The rearrangement uses TRBV7-2 and TRBJ2-1; D is perhaps TRBD2 (6 bases). Germline loops: CDR1 SGHTA, CDR2 FQGNSA. This CDR3 region has 11 residues. The CDR3 coding sequence is TGTGCCAGCAGCTTTTCGGGAGAGACATCCTTC. Amino acid sequence: CASSFSGETSF.

In its sample, this clonotype was seen a few times. The chain carries TRBV28 and TRBJ2-3, with no clear D. Per the germline V gene, CDR1 is MDHEN and CDR2 is SYDVKM. The CDR3 length is 14 residues. V lost 10 bases, J lost 1 base, and 15 bases lay in between. The DNA for the CDR3 is TGTGCCATTTACATAGAAACCGGCACAGATACGCAGTATTTT. This gives the protein CAIYIETGTDTQYF.

The chain is built from TRBV4-3 and TRBJ2-1; 13 nucleotides line up with TRBD2. V lost 4 bases and J lost 10; bases outside the gene matches: 7. Germline V gives CDR1 LGHNA, CDR2 YSLEER. This CDR3 has 15 amino acids. CDR3 amino acids: CASSRLAGGIDEQFF. DNA for the CDR3: TGCGCCAGCAGCCGACTAGCGGGAGGAATTGACGAGCAGTTCTTC.

The chain uses TRBV27 and TRBJ1-4; D is uncertain. This CDR3 has 13 amino acids. The germline CDR1 and CDR2 sequences are MNHEY and SMNVEV (reference sequence). The V and J ends lost 2 bases and 8 bases respectively, with 9 bases between them. CDR3 sequence: CASSLIGAEKLFF. CDR3 nucleotide sequence: TGTGCCAGCAGTTTAATCGGAGCCGAAAAACTGTTTTTT.

This CDR3 reads CASSQTSGSSEQFF. CDR3 coding DNA: TGTGCCAGCAGCCAGACTAGCGGGAGTAGTGAGCAGTTCTTC. The chain is built from TRBV6-2 or TRBV6-3 and TRBJ2-1; 12 bases fit TRBD2. The CDR3 runs 14 residues. Germline V lookup: CDR1 MNHEY, CDR2 SVGEGT. The V gene end was trimmed by 6 bases and the J gene end by 9 bases; junction bases not matched to a gene: 6.

This chain connects TRBV7-2 to TRBJ2-3; no definite D call. This CDR3 spans 12 amino acids. V lost 2 bases, J lost 5 bases, and 5 bases lay in between. CDR1 SGHTA and CDR2 FQGNSA come from the germline V gene. Here the CDR3 reads CASSLKLDTQYF. In DNA form, the CDR3 reads TGTGCCAGCAGCTTAAAATTAGATACGCAGTATTTT.

This chain connects TRBV29-1 to TRBJ1-2; 7 bases match TRBD1. The CDR3 is made up of 11 amino acids. J lost 7 bases, V lost 6 bases, and 5 bases had no gene match. Germline assignment: CDR1 SQVTM and CDR2 ANQGSEA. The CDR3 loop is CSVTRDSGYTF. In nucleotides, the CDR3 is TGCAGCGTAACCCGGGACAGTGGCTACACCTTC.

The genes are TRBV7-2 and TRBJ2-3, with 9 bases aligning to TRBD2. This CDR3 comprises 21 residues. Germline assignment: CDR1 SGHTA and CDR2 FQGNSA. With 1 base clipped from V and 5 bases from J, the junction kept 22 bases outside the gene matches. In nucleotides, the CDR3 is TGTGCCAGCAGCTTAGAAGTACGGGGTAGCGGGAGATGGGGGGGAGGAGATACGCAGTATTTT. Translated: CASSLEVRGSGRWGGGDTQYF. The entire variable domain, with the rest obtained from reference TRBV7-2 and TRBJ2-3, is as follows: GAGVSQSPSNKVTEKGKDVELRCDPISGHTALYWYRQSLGQGLEFLIYFQGNSAPDKSGLPSDRFSAERTGGSVSTLTIQRTQQEDSAVYLCASSLEVRGSGRWGGGDTQYFGPGTRLTVL.

This clonotype was counted once. The gene calls are TRBV4-2 and TRBJ2-2, with 14 bases matching TRBD2. The germline gives CDR1 LGHNA, CDR2 YNFKEQ. Losses at the gene ends were 4 bases for V and 3 bases for J; bases not matched to a gene: 4. There are 17 residues in the CDR3. The CDR3, as DNA: TGTGCCAGCAGCCGCCCGGGACTAGCGGGGGACACCGGGGAGCTGTTTTTT. Its translation: CASSRPGLAGDTGELFF.

This clonotype was observed at least ten times. CDR3 sequence: CASSFGTGSYEQYF. In nucleotides, the CDR3 is TGTGCCAGCAGCTTCGGGACAGGGTCCTACGAGCAGTACTTC. The chain recombines TRBV7-7 with TRBJ2-7; 9 bases agree with TRBD1. The length of the CDR3 is 14 residues. The germline V gene has CDR1 SSHAT and CDR2 FNYEAQ (reference sequence). V shed 3 bases, J shed 1 base, and the junction held 1 base outside the gene matches.

This chain connects TRBV12-3 or TRBV12-4 to TRBJ1-5; D gene unclear. The CDR3 totals 15 residues. V lost 5 bases to trimming and J lost 3 bases, with 14 bases between them. CDR3 nucleotide sequence: TGTGCCAGCAGTCTCAAGTGGAGCAACAATCAGCCCCAGCATTTT. Protein: CASSLKWSNNQPQHF.

CDR3 in amino acids: CASSPTSGRRDTQYF. Written as DNA, the CDR3 is TGTGCCAGCTCACCGACTAGCGGGAGGAGAGATACGCAGTATTTT. This rearrangement joins TRBV18 to TRBJ2-3; 13 nucleotides line up with TRBD2. This CDR3 region has 15 residues. The J segment lost 5 bases and the V segment lost 3 bases, leaving 2 bases of the junction unmatched. Germline values: CDR1 KGHSH, CDR2 LQKENI.

In DNA form, the CDR3 reads TGCGCCAGCAGCCAAGATGGGGTAGCGGGGAACTACAATGAGCAGTTCTTC. This sequence encodes CASSQDGVAGNYNEQFF. The rearrangement links TRBV4-3 to TRBJ2-1; 8 bases agree with TRBD2. This CDR3 comprises 17 residues. Germline CDR1 is LGHNA and CDR2 is YSLEER. V lost 0 bases to trimming and J lost 3 bases; unmatched junction nucleotides: 7.